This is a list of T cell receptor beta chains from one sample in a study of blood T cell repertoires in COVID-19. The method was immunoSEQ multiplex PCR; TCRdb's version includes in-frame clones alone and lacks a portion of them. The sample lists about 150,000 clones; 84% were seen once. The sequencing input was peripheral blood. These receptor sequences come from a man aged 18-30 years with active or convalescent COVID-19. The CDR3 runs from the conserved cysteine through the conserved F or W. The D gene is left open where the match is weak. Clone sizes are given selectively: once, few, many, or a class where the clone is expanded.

CASSSRSANLPNTGELFF | TGCGCCAGCAGCTCTCGCTCCGCTAACCTTCCGAACACCGGGGAGCTGTTTTTT | TRBV5-1 | . | . | TRBJ2-2
CASSLLAGVTRGEDTQYF | TGTGCCAGCAGCTTACTAGCGGGAGTAACGCGAGGGGAGGATACGCAGTATTTT | TRBV7-9 | . | TRBD2 | TRBJ2-3
CATSGSGTGFSEQYF | TGTGCCACCAGTGGTTCCGGGACAGGGTTTAGCGAGCAGTACTTC | TRBV24-1 | . | TRBD1 | TRBJ2-7
CAWSLEGGGFSPQHF | TGTGCCTGGAGTCTGGAGGGGGGGGGCTTTTCGCCCCAGCATTTT | TRBV30 | . | . | TRBJ1-5
CASSLGTHYGYTF | TGTGCCAGCAGCTTGGGGACACACTATGGCTACACCTTC | TRBV11-2 | . | . | TRBJ1-2
CASSPAEGAEGEKLFF | TGTGCCAGCAGCCCGGCGGAGGGGGCCGAAGGTGAAAAACTGTTTTTT | TRBV3-1/TRBV3-2 | . | TRBD1 | TRBJ1-4
CASRGGQAWNNSPLHF | TGTGCCAGTCGAGGTGGACAGGCTTGGAATAATTCACCCCTCCACTTT | TRBV19 | . | TRBD1 | TRBJ1-6
CATGDTGNEKLFF | TGTGCCACCGGGGATACAGGGAATGAAAAACTGTTTTTT | TRBV15 | . | . | TRBJ1-4
CASSLALAGWADTQYF | TGTGCCAGCAGCTTAGCCCTAGCGGGATGGGCAGATACGCAGTATTTT | TRBV11-2 | once | TRBD2 | TRBJ2-3
CASSLNPITGERYEQYF | TGTGCCAGCAGCTTAAACCCCATTACCGGGGAGAGGTACGAGCAGTACTTC | TRBV11-3 | . | . | TRBJ2-7
CASSSGLDNQPQHF | TGTGCCAGCAGCTCAGGGTTGGACAATCAGCCCCAGCATTTT | TRBV28 | . | . | TRBJ1-5
CASSHPGQSGSPLHF | TGTGCCAGCAGCCACCCCGGACAGTCCGGCTCACCCCTCCACTTT | TRBV4-2 | . | . | TRBJ1-6
CAWSVKDRGPYSYEQYF | TGTGCCTGGAGTGTAAAGGACAGGGGGCCCTACTCCTACGAGCAGTACTTC | TRBV30 | . | TRBD1 | TRBJ2-7
CASSERTENGYTF | TGTGCCAGCAGTGAAAGGACAGAAAACGGCTACACCTTC | TRBV2 | . | . | TRBJ1-2
CASSQGGLAGYNEQFF | TGTGCCAGCAGCCAAGGGGGACTAGCGGGGTACAATGAGCAGTTCTTC | TRBV4-2 | . | TRBD2 | TRBJ2-1
CASSPQGYEQYF | TGTGCCAGCAGTCCACAGGGCTACGAGCAGTACTTC | TRBV6-5 | . | . | TRBJ2-7
CAIAQGPYYEQYF | TGTGCCATCGCGCAGGGGCCATACTACGAGCAGTACTTC | TRBV10-3 | . | . | TRBJ2-7
CSVRGQTNEKLFF | TGCAGCGTTCGGGGACAGACTAATGAAAAACTGTTTTTT | TRBV29-1 | . | TRBD1 | TRBJ1-4
CASRRTGYTEAFF | TGTGCCAGCAGGCGAACAGGGTACACTGAAGCTTTCTTT | TRBV5-6 | . | . | TRBJ1-1
CASSLGLAGELFF | TGTGCCAGCAGCTTAGGACTTGCCGGGGAGCTGTTTTTT | TRBV7-3 | few | . | TRBJ2-2
CASSSGTAGETQYF | TGTGCCAGCAGCTCGGGGACTGCCGGAGAGACCCAGTACTTC | TRBV5-4 | . | . | TRBJ2-5
CASSYEGGRVNEQYF | TGTGCCAGCAGTTACGAAGGTGGCAGGGTGAACGAGCAGTACTTC | TRBV6-5 | once | . | TRBJ2-7
CASSSTQETQYF | TGTGCCAGCAGTTCTACCCAAGAGACCCAGTACTTC | TRBV12-3/TRBV12-4 | . | . | TRBJ2-5
CASSQDGTSRSNEQFF | TGCGCCAGCAGCCAAGACGGGACTAGCAGGAGCAATGAGCAGTTCTTC | TRBV4-3 | . | TRBD2 | TRBJ2-1
CSVPTGQGNTEAFF | TGCAGCGTTCCCACGGGACAGGGGAACACTGAAGCTTTCTTT | TRBV29-1 | few | TRBD1 | TRBJ1-1
CASSSTVQETQYF | TGTGCCAGCAGTTCGACAGTCCAAGAGACCCAGTACTTC | TRBV6-5 | . | . | TRBJ2-5
CASSPDRAGNTIYF | TGCGCCAGCAGCCCCGACAGGGCCGGAAACACCATATATTTT | TRBV5-1 | . | TRBD1 | TRBJ1-3
CASSQLSGGAGSPLHF | TGTGCCAGCAGTCAACTCTCAGGGGGCGCGGGGTCACCCCTCCACTTT | TRBV7-2 | . | TRBD1 | TRBJ1-6
CASSESRRAGIYGYTF | TGCGCCAGCAGTGAGTCGAGGCGAGCAGGGATCTATGGCTACACCTTC | TRBV10-1 | . | . | TRBJ1-2
CASSRPGLAGGQADTQYF | TGTGCCAGCAGCAGGCCGGGACTAGCGGGAGGGCAGGCAGATACGCAGTATTTT | TRBV4-2 | . | TRBD2 | TRBJ2-3
CASSSLAGQYNEQFF | TGTGCCAGTAGTAGTCTAGCGGGCCAATACAATGAGCAGTTCTTC | TRBV19 | . | TRBD2 | TRBJ2-1
CASTTTSGTDTQYF | TGCGCCAGCACTACCACTAGCGGCACAGATACGCAGTATTTT | TRBV5-1 | . | TRBD2 | TRBJ2-3
CASFGLAGDEQYF | TGTGCCAGCTTCGGACTAGCGGGAGATGAGCAGTACTTC | TRBV2 | . | TRBD2 | TRBJ2-7
CASSLFTDTQYF | TGTGCCAGCAGCCTCTTCACAGATACGCAGTATTTT | TRBV3-1/TRBV3-2 | . | . | TRBJ2-3
CASSFSGQGATMDEQYF | TGTGCCAGCAGTTTTTCAGGACAGGGGGCCACGATGGACGAGCAGTACTTC | TRBV28 | . | TRBD1 | TRBJ2-7
CASSYRERQPQHF | TGTGCCAGCAGTTACAGGGAGCGACAGCCCCAGCATTTT | TRBV27 | . | . | TRBJ1-5
CASSVGTGVKGYTF | TGTGCCAGCAGCGTAGGGACAGGGGTGAAGGGCTACACCTTC | TRBV9 | . | TRBD1 | TRBJ1-2
CASSGQAGGYEQFF | TGTGCCAGCAGTGGTCAAGCGGGAGGCTATGAGCAGTTCTTC | TRBV6-4 | . | TRBD2 | TRBJ2-1
CSVDKTGVEETQYF | TGCAGCGTTGATAAGACAGGGGTGGAGGAGACCCAGTACTTC | TRBV29-1 | . | TRBD1 | TRBJ2-5
CASSVKSGTSGSVYEQFF | TGTGCCAGCAGTGTAAAAAGTGGGACTAGCGGGAGTGTTTATGAGCAGTTCTTC | TRBV6-1 | . | TRBD2 | TRBJ2-1
CASSLVRDGIWETQYF | TGTGCCAGCAGCTTAGTGCGTGACGGGATATGGGAGACCCAGTACTTC | TRBV11-2 | once | . | TRBJ2-5
CASSYRDLEQFF | TGTGCCAGCAGCTACAGGGATTTGGAGCAGTTCTTC | TRBV12-3/TRBV12-4 | . | . | TRBJ2-1
CSVTEGTGDPQHF | TGCAGCGTTACAGAGGGGACAGGGGATCCCCAGCATTTT | TRBV29-1 | . | TRBD1 | TRBJ1-5
CASSYRQGVPDEQYF | TGTGCCAGCAGTTACAGACAGGGGGTTCCCGACGAGCAGTACTTC | TRBV6-6 | . | TRBD1 | TRBJ2-7